The 13 T cell receptor beta chains below come from one sample, sequenced in a study of T-cell memory formation after mild COVID-19. Each CDR3 protein gets one entry after TCRdb re-called the 5' RACE reads with MiXCR. The sample includes about 470,000 distinct CDR3 sequences, around 25% of them seen just once. Sample: PBMCs or a T cell subset sorted from them (not recorded which). The receptors were gathered from an adult woman who had mild COVID-19 (a few samples of this study predate the infection). Cell type and time point are not known.

The J gene is TRBJ1-1, the V gene TRBV24-1; 8 positions match TRBD1. Germline loops: CDR1 KGHDR, CDR2 SFDVKD. Trimming removed 3 bases from V and 5 bases from J; junction bases left unmatched: 7. This CDR3 region has 15 residues. CDR3 coding DNA: TGTGCCACCAGTGATCGGACAGGGCGGGGGACTGAAGCTTTCTTT. Translated, it gives CATSDRTGRGTEAFF.

This clonotype came up a few times. The rearrangement uses TRBV20-1 and TRBJ2-6; 7 nucleotides match TRBD1. Germline CDR1 is DFQATT and CDR2 is SNEGSKA (reference sequence). This CDR3 comprises 15 residues. Trimming took 3 bases from V and 2 from J; bases not matched to a gene: 4. The CDR3: CSASPTGAGANVLTF. CDR3 in DNA: TGCAGTGCTAGCCCTACAGGGGCTGGGGCCAACGTCCTGACTTTC.

This chain connects TRBV6-4 to TRBJ2-5; D gene ambiguous. The CDR3 extends over 18 amino acids. Trimming cost V 6 bases and J 1 base, with 24 bases left between them. The germline gives CDR1 MRHNA, CDR2 SNTAGT. The CDR3 region has the DNA TGTGCCAGCAGCCGACCCCAGCAGGCGGATCCATTCCAAGAGACCCAGTACTTC. Translation gives CASSRPQQADPFQETQYF.

The genes are TRBV20-1 and TRBJ2-3; TRBD2 matches at 9 bases. The CDR3 covers 16 residues. Germline lookup yields CDR1 DFQATT and CDR2 SNEGSKA (reference sequence). V trimming: 6 bases; J trimming: 0 bases; junction bases outside the gene matches: 10. The CDR3 loop is CSATPRLAGSTDTQYF. CDR3 sequence (DNA): TGCAGTGCCACCCCCCGCCTAGCGGGAAGCACAGATACGCAGTATTTT.

The chain is built from TRBV7-2 and TRBJ2-1, with unresolved D. The CDR3 is made up of 18 amino acids. Germline V gives CDR1 SGHTA, CDR2 FQGNSA. With 4 bases removed from V and 0 bases from J, the gap between germline ends came to 19 bases. The CDR3 here is CASSSSPGRQSSYNEQFF. As DNA, the CDR3 is TGTGCCAGCAGCTCGAGTCCCGGACGGCAGAGCTCCTACAATGAGCAGTTCTTC. The full variable domain, completed using reference TRBV7-2 and TRBJ2-1, is GAGVSQSPSNKVTEKGKDVELRCDPISGHTALYWYRQSLGQGLEFLIYFQGNSAPDKSGLPSDRFSAERTGGSVSTLTIQRTQQEDSAVYLCASSSSPGRQSSYNEQFFGPGTRLTVL.

This rearrangement joins TRBV7-9 to TRBJ2-1; D is tentatively TRBD1 or TRBD2 (6 bases each). There are 12 residues in the CDR3. Per germline, CDR1 SEHNR and CDR2 FQNEAQ (reference sequence). The V gene lost 1 base and the J gene lost 15 bases, with 13 bases spanning the gap. The CDR3 coding sequence is TGTGCCAGCAGCTTAGGATCGGGGGCCCCGTTCTTC. It yields the protein CASSLGSGAPFF.

This chain joins TRBV29-1 and TRBJ1-2, with no clear D. The germline V gene has CDR1 SQVTM and CDR2 ANQGSEA. The CDR3 totals 12 residues. Trimming left V 1 base short and J 0 bases short, with 3 bases between. The CDR3 DNA reads TGCAGCGTTGAAGTGGCTAACTATGGCTACACCTTC. Translation: CSVEVANYGYTF.

This clonotype has a handful of counts. The J gene is TRBJ2-2, the V gene TRBV5-1; 7 nucleotides line up with TRBD1. Germline CDR1 SGHRS, CDR2 YFSETQ. This CDR3 has 15 residues. Unmatched junction bases numbered 4, after V lost 3 bases and J lost 2 bases. The CDR3 protein is CASSSGQRNTGELFF. CDR3 coding DNA: TGCGCCAGCAGCTCGGGACAGCGCAACACCGGGGAGCTGTTTTTT.

The chain carries TRBV11-2 and TRBJ2-1; D may be TRBD2 (5 bases). Trimming cost V 5 bases and J 6 bases, with 14 bases left between them. The CDR3 loop spans 14 amino acids. CDR1 SGHAT and CDR2 FQNNGV come from the germline V gene. CDR3 residues: CASSLAGMANEQFF. Written as DNA, the CDR3 is TGTGCCAGCAGCCTAGCCGGAATGGCCAATGAGCAGTTCTTC.

The CDR3 protein is CASSQGTGAREKLFF. CDR3 nucleotide sequence: TGTGCCAGCAGCCAAGGGACAGGGGCCCGCGAAAAACTGTTTTTT. The chain links TRBV16 to TRBJ1-4; 10 bases are a match to TRBD1. The germline V gene encodes CDR1 KGHSY and CDR2 FQNENV. CDR3 length: 15 amino acids. V dropped 2 bases and J dropped 8; count of bases not matched to a gene: 5.

In its sample, this clonotype was seen a few times. The gene calls are TRBV11-2 and TRBJ2-1, with D perhaps matching TRBD2 (5 bases). The CDR3 runs to 14 residues. Trimming left V 5 bases short and J 1 base short, with 9 bases between. Germline values: CDR1 SGHAT, CDR2 FQNNGV. The CDR3 region has the DNA TGTGCCAGCAGCCGCAGGACTTCCTACAATGAGCAGTTCTTC. The encoded protein is CASSRRTSYNEQFF.

This clonotype has a handful of counts. This chain uses TRBV5-1 with TRBJ2-5; TRBD1 matches 9 bases. This CDR3 is built from 15 residues. The ends lost 1 base at V and 4 bases at J; junction bases unmatched: 5. The germline gives CDR1 SGHRS, CDR2 YFSETQ. The CDR3 is CASSLNRGLPETQYF. The CDR3 DNA sequence: TGCGCCAGCAGCTTGAACAGGGGGCTCCCAGAGACCCAGTACTTC. Variable domain in full (rest from reference TRBV5-1 and TRBJ2-5): KAGVTQTPRYLIKTRGQQVTLSCSPISGHRSVSWYQQTPGQGLQFLFEYFSETQRNKGNFPGRFSGRQFSNSRSEMNVSTLELGDSALYLCASSLNRGLPETQYFGPGTRLLVL.

The V and J genes are TRBV3-1 and TRBJ1-4, with unresolved D. Trimming stripped 1 base from V and 6 bases from J, with 9 bases between. This CDR3 region has 14 residues. The germline V gene has CDR1 LGHDT and CDR2 YNNKEL (reference sequence). CDR3 region: CASSQGRYDEKLFF. The CDR3 DNA follows: TGTGCCAGCAGCCAAGGAAGGTACGATGAAAAACTGTTTTTT.